One T cell receptor beta chain is described in this entry. Its matching antigen is unknown. This sample is drawn from a study of blood T cells in healthy people across ages. Findings and limits, study-wide: Roughly linearly, TCR beta diversity per million T cells fell as age increased.

V dropped 4 bases and J dropped 9; count of bases not matched to a gene: 6. The CDR3 spans 13 residues. Germline values: CDR1 SGHTA, CDR2 FQGNSA. A second PCR of roughly 7 to 11 cycles used a sample-barcoded 5' primer and a J-beta primer mix. TCRdb independently ran MiXCR on the 5' RACE reads; one entry per CDR3 protein. The repertoire holds more than 1,000,000 distinct CDR3 sequences, approximately 25% seen once, with around 0.75% in the top ten. These data also formed part of another study, on T cells of mothers and their children.

This chain links TRBV7-2 with TRBJ2-3; 8 bases agree with TRBD2. The material sequenced was blood. This TCR came from a girl under 10 years old in good health. CDR3 bases: TGTGCCAGCAGCTCCGGGGGGGAAGGGACGCAGTATTTT. Its protein product is CASSSGGEGTQYF.